This entry lists 31 T cell receptor beta chains sequenced from one sample in a study of cytomegalovirus exposure and HLA in healthy donors. A multiplex PCR was run with 60 Vbeta primers and 13 Jbeta primers. Profiling relied on immunoSEQ multiplex PCR, and the TCRdb table lists in-frame clones only, not all of them. Of 250,000 to 350,000 clones listed, 75% to 90% are singletons. Sequences were obtained from PBMCs. The source is a girl aged 2-10 years in good health and CMV-seronegative.

The rearrangement links TRBV5-6 to TRBJ1-1, with TRBD1 as a possible D gene (5 bases). CDR3 length: 12 amino acids. From germline, CDR1 is SGHDT and CDR2 YYEEEE. V was shortened by 7 bases and J by 8 bases, with 15 bases between the two germline ends. The CDR3 DNA sequence: TGTGCCAGCGTGAAGGGGCCAGGGGAAGCTTTCTTT. Its translation is CASVKGPGEAFF.

The chain is built from TRBV7-6 and TRBJ2-7, with D perhaps TRBD2 (5 bases). The CDR3 contains 16 residues. V was trimmed by 5 bases and J by 2 bases, leaving 19 bases between them. Germline V CDR1 and CDR2: SGHVS, FNYEAQ. The CDR3, as DNA: TGTGCCAGCAGCCCGTTCGGGAAATTCACCACCTACGAGCAGTACTTC. This translates into CASSPFGKFTTYEQYF. Full variable domain (missing parts from reference TRBV7-6 and TRBJ2-7): GAGVSQSPRYKVTKRGQDVALRCDPISGHVSLYWYRQALGQGPEFLTYFNYEAQQDKSGLPNDRFSAERPEGSISTLTIQRTEQRDSAMYRCASSPFGKFTTYEQYFGPGTRLTVT.

The rearrangement joins TRBV4-1 to TRBJ1-5; 7 bases map to TRBD1. Looked up from germline, CDR1 is MGHRA and CDR2 is YSYEKL. CDR3 size: 14 residues. The junction had 5 bases not matched to a gene; V was cut back by 5 bases and J by 4 bases. The CDR3 is CASSRVQGNQPQHF. In DNA, the CDR3 is TGCGCCAGCAGCAGAGTACAGGGGAATCAGCCCCAGCATTTT.

V and J are TRBV5-1 and TRBJ2-3, with 9 bases lining up with TRBD2. Per the germline V gene, CDR1 is SGHRS and CDR2 is YFSETQ. The ends lost 0 bases at V and 4 bases at J; junction bases unmatched: 6. There are 16 residues in the CDR3. The CDR3 loop is CASSLEVAGVSDTQYF. The CDR3 region has the DNA TGCGCCAGCAGCTTGGAAGTAGCGGGAGTCTCAGATACGCAGTATTTT.

The rearrangement joins TRBV6-1 to TRBJ1-2; D not certain. Looked up from germline, CDR1 is MNHNS and CDR2 is SASEGT. V lost 4 bases and J 2 bases, leaving 5 bases between the germline ends. The CDR3 has 12 amino acids. CDR3 region: CASSVLNYGYTF. The CDR3 nucleotides are TGTGCCAGCAGTGTCCTCAACTATGGCTACACCTTC.

For this clone: The same CDR3 arises from other DNA sequences in this sample as well. This chain links TRBV6-5 with TRBJ2-3; D unclear. Trimming stripped 2 bases from V and 1 base from J, with 10 bases between. The germline CDR1 and CDR2 sequences are MNHEY and SVGAGI. This CDR3 region has 15 residues. As DNA, the CDR3 is TGTGCCAGCAGTTACGGCGGAACCGGCACAGATACGCAGTATTTT. Its translation: CASSYGGTGTDTQYF.

The chain is built from TRBV28 and TRBJ1-6; tentatively, D is TRBD1 (5 bases). This CDR3 is built from 17 residues. With 5 bases removed from V and 1 base from J, the gap between germline ends came to 15 bases. CDR1 is MDHEN, CDR2 SYDVKM, per germline. As DNA, the CDR3 is TGTGCCAGCAGTGGGAAGGGGCTAAAATCCTATAATTCACCCCTCCACTTT. Protein product: CASSGKGLKSYNSPLHF. Based on the CDR3 plus reference TRBV28 and TRBJ1-6, the full variable domain is DVKVTQSSRYLVKRTGEKVFLECVQDMDHENMFWYRQDPGLGLRLIYFSYDVKMKEKGDIPEGYSVSREKKERFSLILESASTNQTSMYLCASSGKGLKSYNSPLHFGNGTRLTVT.

This clone was seen only once. The chain carries TRBV19 and TRBJ2-5; D is uncertain. Germline assignment: CDR1 LNHDA and CDR2 SQIVND (reference sequence). Trimming took 1 base from V and 2 from J, leaving 5 bases between them. This CDR3 contains 13 residues. The CDR3 coding sequence is TGTGCCAGTAGTATAGGTTATCAAGAGACCCAGTACTTC. This translates into CASSIGYQETQYF.

The chain links TRBV15 to TRBJ1-2, with 10 bases identical to TRBD1. Unmatched junction bases numbered 8, after V lost 4 bases and J lost 3 bases. There are 16 residues in the CDR3. Germline V gene lookup returns CDR1 LNHNV and CDR2 YYDKDF (reference sequence). The CDR3 DNA sequence: TGTGCCACCAGCAAGGACGGGACAGGGGTAGACTATGGCTACACCTTC. Amino acids: CATSKDGTGVDYGYTF.

In its sample, this clone was seen a few times. The chain carries TRBV30 and TRBJ1-2; D not certain. Trimming shortened V by 1 base and J by 4 bases, and 10 bases separated the two germline ends. Germline-derived CDR1 and CDR2 are GTSNPN and SVGIG (reference sequence). This CDR3 is 13 amino acids long. DNA of the CDR3: TGTGCCTGGAGTGCACAGTCTTTCTATGGCTACACCTTC. Amino acid sequence: CAWSAQSFYGYTF.

This chain connects TRBV5-1 to TRBJ1-3; D gene uncertain. The ends were cut back, 3 bases at V and 0 bases at J, with 10 bases in the middle. The CDR3 totals 15 residues. CDR1 is SGHRS and CDR2 is YFSETQ in the germline V gene. CDR3 DNA sequence: TGCGCCAGCAGCTCCGACTGGAGCTCTGGAAACACCATATATTTT. It specifies CASSSDWSSGNTIYF.

The rearrangement uses TRBV5-1 and TRBJ1-4; weak D call: TRBD1 (6 bases). CDR1 is SGHRS and CDR2 is YFSETQ in the germline V gene. V was trimmed by 5 bases and J by 5 bases, leaving 16 bases between them. The CDR3 is made up of 15 amino acids. CDR3 coding DNA: TGCGCCAGCAGTTTCACGGGACACCTGAATGAAAAACTGTTTTTT. This sequence encodes CASSFTGHLNEKLFF.

The rearrangement uses TRBV10-3 and TRBJ1-1; 8 bases match TRBD1. The CDR3 runs to 14 residues. From germline, CDR1 is ENHRY and CDR2 SYGVKD. V trimming: 8 bases; J trimming: 0 bases; junction bases outside the gene matches: 5. This CDR3 reads CAIHSGQVNTEAFF. The CDR3 region has the DNA TGTGCCATCCATTCGGGACAGGTGAACACTGAAGCTTTCTTT.

J is TRBJ2-2 and V is TRBV5-1; the D gene is possibly TRBD1 (5 bases). CDR1 is SGHRS, CDR2 YFSETQ, per germline. The CDR3 runs 16 residues. V was shortened by 1 base and J by 0 bases, with 10 bases between the two germline ends. CDR3 in amino acids: CASSLRTSANTGELFF. The CDR3 DNA is TGCGCCAGCAGCTTGCGGACAAGCGCGAACACCGGGGAGCTGTTTTTT.

V usage is TRBV11-2 and J usage is TRBJ2-1; 9 positions match TRBD2. The V gene's germline CDR1 is SGHAT and CDR2 FQNNGV. The junction had 21 bases not matched to a gene; V was cut back by 7 bases and J by 11 bases. The CDR3 is 17 residues long. Here the CDR3 DNA reads TGTGCCAGCACCGGACGTCAATTGGGGGCTAGCGGGGCTAAGCAGTTCTTC. It specifies CASTGRQLGASGAKQFF.

The chain joins TRBV20-1 to TRBJ1-1; TRBD1 is a possible D gene (6 bases). Germline CDR1 reads DFQATT; CDR2 reads SNEGSKA (reference sequence). V dropped 7 bases and J dropped 7 bases, with 13 bases sitting between them. This CDR3 has 11 amino acids. The CDR3 reads CSVRGRVEAFF. CDR3 in DNA: TGCAGTGTCAGGGGAAGGGTTGAAGCTTTCTTT.

This chain joins TRBV28 and TRBJ1-2, with D maybe TRBD1 (6 bases). Germline V gene data show CDR1 as MDHEN and CDR2 as SYDVKM. Between the trimmed V and J ends, which lost 2 bases and 6 bases, there was a span of 16 bases. This CDR3 region has 15 residues. CDR3 region: CASSLREGRGNGYTF. DNA for the CDR3: TGTGCCAGCAGTTTAAGAGAGGGCAGGGGAAATGGCTACACCTTC.

The chain combines TRBV5-5 with TRBJ1-1; possibly TRBD1 for D (5 bases). V lost 4 bases, J lost 4 bases, and 11 bases lay in between. Germline CDR1 reads SGHKS; CDR2 reads YYEKEE (reference sequence). CDR3 length equals 13 residues. Here the CDR3 reads CASSIGRGTEAFF. The CDR3 DNA follows: TGTGCCAGCAGCATAGGGAGGGGCACTGAAGCTTTCTTT.

V gene TRBV5-1 combines with J gene TRBJ2-7; 10 positions agree with TRBD1. Germline V CDR1 and CDR2: SGHRS, YFSETQ. The V segment lost 4 bases and the J segment 5 bases; nucleotides outside the gene matches: 6. This CDR3 contains 14 residues. The CDR3, as DNA: TGCGCCAGCAGCCCCGACAGGGGGCTGGACGAGCAGTACTTC. Its protein product is CASSPDRGLDEQYF.

This clone was observed a handful of times. The chain links TRBV28 to TRBJ2-1, with D perhaps TRBD2 (5 bases). CDR1 and CDR2 from the germline V gene are MDHEN and SYDVKM. The CDR3 sequence is 15 residues long. Trimming took 5 bases from V and 3 from J, leaving 14 bases between them. CDR3 sequence reads: CASSPHEGYYNEQFF. The CDR3 region has the DNA TGTGCCAGCAGTCCCCATGAGGGTTACTACAATGAGCAGTTCTTC.

The gene calls are TRBV10-3 and TRBJ1-1, with 8 nucleotides matching TRBD1. CDR3 length: 12 amino acids. The V segment lost 11 bases and the J segment 7 bases; nucleotides outside the gene matches: 9. Germline lookup yields CDR1 ENHRY and CDR2 SYGVKD. The CDR3 DNA reads TGTGCCTCTACCCAGGGGGCGGATGAAGCTTTCTTT. Its protein product is CASTQGADEAFF.

The chain uses TRBV28 and TRBJ1-1; the match to TRBD1 covers 7 bases. V trimming: 2 bases; J trimming: 4 bases; junction bases outside the gene matches: 7. Per the germline V gene, CDR1 is MDHEN and CDR2 is SYDVKM. The CDR3 is 15 residues long. As DNA, the CDR3 is TGTGCCAGCAGTTTAGGAACAGGGGTTGGCACTGAAGCTTTCTTT. Its translation is CASSLGTGVGTEAFF.

The chain links TRBV2 to TRBJ2-3, with D unresolved. V was pared by 7 bases and J by 1 base, with 12 bases between. Germline V gene data show CDR1 as SNHLY and CDR2 as FYNNEI. This CDR3 is built from 14 residues. In nucleotides, the CDR3 is TGTGCCAGCAAAGACGAGGCGGGCACAGATACGCAGTATTTT. It is translated as CASKDEAGTDTQYF.

The rearrangement links TRBV7-3 to TRBJ2-5, with a possible D match to TRBD2 (6 bases). Germline V CDR1 and CDR2: SGHTA, FQGTGA. Trimming pared 5 bases from V and 4 bases from J, leaving 26 bases between. The CDR3 is made up of 18 amino acids. This CDR3 reads CASSTDSPGRGLRETQYF. The CDR3 DNA reads as TGTGCCAGCAGCACCGACAGCCCGGGACGGGGACTGAGAGAGACCCAGTACTTC.

The J gene is TRBJ2-7, the V gene TRBV27, with 8 bases fitting TRBD2. This CDR3 region has 15 residues. Germline CDR1 reads MNHEY; CDR2 reads SMNVEV (reference sequence). After removal of 5 bases from V and 3 bases from J, the junction contained 9 bases not matched to a gene. DNA for the CDR3: TGTGCCAGCAGTCTCGGGAGGGGATGGCACTACGAGCAGTACTTC. Residues: CASSLGRGWHYEQYF.

The chain is built from TRBV7-6 and TRBJ2-5; 8 positions match TRBD2. The germline V gene encodes CDR1 SGHVS and CDR2 FNYEAQ. Germline trimming cut 5 bases from V and 2 bases from J; bases unmatched to any gene: 7. The length of the CDR3 is 15 residues. The CDR3 protein is CASSPRGGLQETQYF. CDR3 DNA sequence: TGTGCCAGCAGCCCTCGCGGGGGGCTTCAAGAGACCCAGTACTTC.

This chain joins TRBV7-9 and TRBJ1-1; 7 bases are shared with TRBD1. Germline CDR1 SEHNR, CDR2 FQNEAQ (reference sequence). V dropped 3 bases and J dropped 1; count of bases not matched to a gene: 5. This CDR3 comprises 15 residues. The CDR3 spells CASSFRQGSNTEAFF. The DNA for the CDR3 is TGTGCCAGCAGCTTCCGACAGGGTTCGAACACTGAAGCTTTCTTT.

CDR3 residues: CASSQAGGDGNQPQHF. The CDR3 region has the DNA TGTGCCAGCAGCCAAGCGGGCGGGGATGGAAATCAGCCCCAGCATTTT. V usage is TRBV4-2 and J usage is TRBJ1-5; no reliable D call. V was pared by 1 base and J by 4 bases, with 14 bases between. Germline V gives CDR1 LGHNA, CDR2 YNFKEQ. The CDR3 totals 16 residues.

This sequence joins TRBV18 and TRBJ1-1; TRBD1 is a possible D gene (5 bases). The CDR3 covers 14 residues. The germline V gene encodes CDR1 KGHSH and CDR2 LQKENI. Trimming took 5 bases from V and 0 from J, leaving 10 bases between them. This CDR3 reads CASSVVQVNTEAFF. The CDR3 nucleotides are TGTGCCAGCTCAGTAGTACAGGTGAACACTGAAGCTTTCTTT.

This clone was seen a handful of times. V usage is TRBV27 and J usage is TRBJ1-5; unclear D gene. CDR1 and CDR2 from the germline V gene are MNHEY and SMNVEV (reference sequence). The CDR3 extends over 12 amino acids. Trimming took 4 bases from V and 3 from J, leaving 4 bases between them. The CDR3 DNA sequence: TGTGCCAGCAGTTCCTACAATCAGCCCCAGCATTTT. This encodes CASSSYNQPQHF.

V is TRBV7-2 and J is TRBJ2-3; D is perhaps TRBD2 (5 bases). Germline V gives CDR1 SGHTA, CDR2 FQGNSA. The CDR3 runs 14 residues. V lost 5 bases and J lost 10, with 19 bases in between. The CDR3 DNA is TGTGCCAGCAGCGCGGATGGGAGAATTGATGCGCAGTATTTT. Its protein product is CASSADGRIDAQYF. Full variable domain (outside the CDR3, taken from reference TRBV7-2 and TRBJ2-3): GAGVSQSPSNKVTEKGKDVELRCDPISGHTALYWYRQSLGQGLEFLIYFQGNSAPDKSGLPSDRFSAERTGGSVSTLTIQRTQQEDSAVYLCASSADGRIDAQYFGPGTRLTVL.